The rows below give T cell receptor beta chains drawn from one sample of a study of blood T cell repertoires in COVID-19. The repertoire was sequenced with immunoSEQ multiplex PCR; TCRdb's copy has only in-frame clones and lacks some. The sample has about 270,000 clones; approximately 90% are singletons. The sequenced sample consisted of PBMCs or T cells enriched from blood (not recorded which). The receptors come from a woman aged 25 to 39 with acute COVID-19. CDR3s include the opening cysteine and the closing phenylalanine or tryptophan. The order of the fields is clone size, V gene, J gene, D gene, CDR3 length, CDR3 DNA, CDR3 protein. The D gene is left open where the match is weak. Only part of the rows carry a size: once, few, many, or a class if the clone is expanded.

clone_size: .; v_call: TRBV5-1; j_call: TRBJ2-7; d_call: TRBD2; cdr3_length: 15; cdr3_nt: TGCGCCAGCAGACTGACGACTAGCGGGAGCTACGAGCAGTACTTC; cdr3_aa: CASRLTTSGSYEQYF
clone_size: .; v_call: TRBV7-3; j_call: TRBJ2-3; d_call: .; cdr3_length: 13; cdr3_nt: TGTGCCAGCAGCTTAGAGGGGGCAGATACGCAGTATTTT; cdr3_aa: CASSLEGADTQYF
clone_size: .; v_call: TRBV27; j_call: TRBJ1-4; d_call: .; cdr3_length: 13; cdr3_nt: TGTGCCAGCAGTTTATTCACGGATGAAAAACTGTTTTTT; cdr3_aa: CASSLFTDEKLFF
clone_size: .; v_call: TRBV19; j_call: TRBJ2-3; d_call: TRBD2; cdr3_length: 14; cdr3_nt: TGTGCCAGTGGGACGGGAGGGTGGACAGATACGCAGTATTTT; cdr3_aa: CASGTGGWTDTQYF
clone_size: .; v_call: TRBV27; j_call: TRBJ2-7; d_call: .; cdr3_length: 14; cdr3_nt: TGTGCCAGCAGTTTAGGAGGCAGGGGCTACGAGCAGTACTTC; cdr3_aa: CASSLGGRGYEQYF
clone_size: .; v_call: TRBV20-1; j_call: TRBJ2-3; d_call: .; cdr3_length: 15; cdr3_nt: TGCAGTGCTAGTTCCGGACCGCCGGGGACAGATACGCAGTATTTT; cdr3_aa: CSASSGPPGTDTQYF
clone_size: .; v_call: TRBV7-6; j_call: TRBJ2-7; d_call: .; cdr3_length: 16; cdr3_nt: TGTGCCAGCAGCTCACATCGGACAGCAAACACCTACGAGCAGTACTTC; cdr3_aa: CASSSHRTANTYEQYF
clone_size: .; v_call: TRBV7-9; j_call: TRBJ2-7; d_call: .; cdr3_length: 13; cdr3_nt: TGTGCCAGCAGCTCAACGAGCTCCTACGAGCAGTACTTC; cdr3_aa: CASSSTSSYEQYF
clone_size: .; v_call: TRBV28; j_call: TRBJ2-5; d_call: .; cdr3_length: 13; cdr3_nt: TGTGCCACCCAGGAGGACGGGCAAGAGACCCAGTACTTC; cdr3_aa: CATQEDGQETQYF
clone_size: .; v_call: TRBV3-1/TRBV3-2; j_call: TRBJ1-4; d_call: TRBD1; cdr3_length: 17; cdr3_nt: TGTGCCAGCAGTCGGGACAGGGTAAACGTAAACTATGAAAAACTGTTTTTT; cdr3_aa: CASSRDRVNVNYEKLFF
clone_size: .; v_call: TRBV6-1; j_call: TRBJ1-1; d_call: TRBD1; cdr3_length: 15; cdr3_nt: TGTGCCAGCAGTGAAATGTGGGACAGGGGAACTGAAGCTTTCTTT; cdr3_aa: CASSEMWDRGTEAFF
clone_size: .; v_call: TRBV18; j_call: TRBJ2-2; d_call: .; cdr3_length: 17; cdr3_nt: TGTGCCAGCTCACGACGACAGGTTTCGGCGAACACCGGGGAGCTGTTTTTT; cdr3_aa: CASSRRQVSANTGELFF
clone_size: .; v_call: TRBV19; j_call: TRBJ1-5; d_call: TRBD1; cdr3_length: 15; cdr3_nt: TGTGCCAGTAGTCCGACGGGACAGGGAGTTCAGCCCCAGCATTTT; cdr3_aa: CASSPTGQGVQPQHF
clone_size: .; v_call: TRBV10-3; j_call: TRBJ2-3; d_call: .; cdr3_length: 14; cdr3_nt: TGTGCCATCAGTGAGTCCGACGGGGTAGGTACGCAGTATTTT; cdr3_aa: CAISESDGVGTQYF
clone_size: .; v_call: TRBV27; j_call: TRBJ2-3; d_call: .; cdr3_length: 15; cdr3_nt: TGTGCCAGCAGTCCACCGGGTCTCTACACAGATACGCAGTATTTT; cdr3_aa: CASSPPGLYTDTQYF
clone_size: .; v_call: TRBV5-1; j_call: TRBJ2-1; d_call: .; cdr3_length: 14; cdr3_nt: TGCGCCAGCAGCTTGTCTAGGTCCTACAATGAGCAGTTCTTC; cdr3_aa: CASSLSRSYNEQFF
clone_size: few; v_call: TRBV3-1/TRBV3-2; j_call: TRBJ2-7; d_call: .; cdr3_length: 14; cdr3_nt: TGTGCCAGCAGACCCACAGGTTTATCGTACGAGCAGTACTTC; cdr3_aa: CASRPTGLSYEQYF
clone_size: .; v_call: TRBV18; j_call: TRBJ2-2; d_call: .; cdr3_length: 18; cdr3_nt: TGTGCCAGCTCACAGACGGTACAGGGACTAATATCGTCCGGGGAGCTGTTTTTT; cdr3_aa: CASSQTVQGLISSGELFF
clone_size: .; v_call: TRBV4-3; j_call: TRBJ2-2; d_call: TRBD1; cdr3_length: 15; cdr3_nt: TGCGCCAGCAGCCAGGAGGACAGGGACGACGGGGAGCTGTTTTTT; cdr3_aa: CASSQEDRDDGELFF
clone_size: .; v_call: TRBV19; j_call: TRBJ2-1; d_call: TRBD2; cdr3_length: 18; cdr3_nt: TGTGCCAGTAGTATAGATCTGGCGGGAGGGAGCTCCTACAATGAGCAGTTCTTC; cdr3_aa: CASSIDLAGGSSYNEQFF
clone_size: .; v_call: TRBV9; j_call: TRBJ1-3; d_call: .; cdr3_length: 13; cdr3_nt: TGTGCCAGCAGCGTAGATGAGGGAAACACCATATATTTT; cdr3_aa: CASSVDEGNTIYF
clone_size: .; v_call: TRBV7-3; j_call: TRBJ2-2; d_call: TRBD2; cdr3_length: 15; cdr3_nt: TGTGCCAGCAGCCGTCTGACTAGCGGAGCCGGGGAGCTGTTTTTT; cdr3_aa: CASSRLTSGAGELFF
clone_size: .; v_call: TRBV28; j_call: TRBJ1-5; d_call: .; cdr3_length: 12; cdr3_nt: TGTGCCAGCAGTTGGGGCGGACAGCCCCAGCATTTT; cdr3_aa: CASSWGGQPQHF
clone_size: .; v_call: TRBV10-2; j_call: TRBJ2-7; d_call: TRBD1; cdr3_length: 15; cdr3_nt: TGCGCCAGCAGTGAGTCCCGGGACAGGGGCAGCGAGCAGTACTTC; cdr3_aa: CASSESRDRGSEQYF